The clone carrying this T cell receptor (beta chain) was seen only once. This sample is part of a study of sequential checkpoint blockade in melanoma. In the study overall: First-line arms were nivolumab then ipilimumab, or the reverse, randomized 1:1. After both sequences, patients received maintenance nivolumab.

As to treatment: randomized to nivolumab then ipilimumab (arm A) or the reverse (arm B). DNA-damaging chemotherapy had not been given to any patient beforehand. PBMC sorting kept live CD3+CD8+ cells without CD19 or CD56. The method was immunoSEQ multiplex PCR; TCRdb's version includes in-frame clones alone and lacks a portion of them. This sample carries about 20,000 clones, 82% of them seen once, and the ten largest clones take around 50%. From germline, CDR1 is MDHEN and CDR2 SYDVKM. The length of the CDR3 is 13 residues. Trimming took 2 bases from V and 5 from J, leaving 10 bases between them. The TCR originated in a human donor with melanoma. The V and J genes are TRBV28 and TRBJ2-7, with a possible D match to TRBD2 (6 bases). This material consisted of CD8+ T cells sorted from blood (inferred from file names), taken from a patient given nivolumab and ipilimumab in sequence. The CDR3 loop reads CASSLSGGNEQYF. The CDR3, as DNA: TGTGCCAGCAGTTTAAGTGGGGGGAACGAGCAGTACTTC.